This is a list of T cell receptor beta chains from one sample in a study of metastatic and nonmetastatic thyroid tumors. TCRdb recomputed clones from the PCR reads via MiXCR. The sample comprises 15,000 or so clones, about a quarter of which are singletons, and 9% to 15% rests with the top ten. The sample consisted of tumor tissue. The source of these receptors is a female donor with papillary thyroid cancer or a benign thyroid nodule (not recorded which). Some clones in this sample may be carry-over from other donors' samples. Each CDR3 is given with its conserved first and last residue. A D gene is named only where the DNA matches it firmly. Clone size is not always given. Where it is, it says once, few, many or a class for expanded clones.

TRBD1,TRBV11-2,TRBJ1-1,-,CASSWQDRLGEAFF,TGTGCCAGCAGCTGGCAGGACAGGTTGGGTGAAGCTTTCTTT
TRBD1,TRBV20-1,TRBJ2-1,-,CSARLQGVFSYNEQFF,TGCAGTGCTAGACTTCAGGGGGTGTTCTCCTACAATGAGCAGTTCTTC
-,TRBV6-5,TRBJ1-1,medium-sized,CASSYRQLGTEAFF,TGTGCCAGCAGTTACAGACAGTTGGGGACTGAAGCTTTCTTT
TRBD2,TRBV11-1,TRBJ2-7,-,CASSSPKGTSETYEQYF,TGTGCCAGCAGCTCTCCTAAGGGGACTAGCGAGACCTACGAGCAGTACTTC
-,TRBV9,TRBJ2-6,-,CASIGPSASGANVLTF,TGTGCCAGCATCGGCCCCTCTGCCTCTGGGGCCAACGTCCTGACTTTC
-,TRBV18,TRBJ1-1,-,CASSREVGVSEAFF,TGTGCCAGCTCACGGGAGGTTGGGGTTTCTGAAGCTTTCTTT
-,TRBV5-1,TRBJ1-2,many,CASSQGTFYGYTF,TGCGCCAGCAGTCAGGGCACCTTCTATGGCTACACCTTC
TRBD1,TRBV27,TRBJ1-5,large,CATKGRTGTNQPQHF,TGTGCCACCAAAGGACGGACAGGGACGAATCAGCCCCAGCATTTT
TRBD1,TRBV18,TRBJ2-7,many,CASSQQGAPSYEQYF,TGTGCCAGCTCACAGCAGGGGGCTCCTTCCTACGAGCAGTACTTC
-,TRBV4-1,TRBJ2-3,-,CASSLSIGFDETRQYF,TGCGCCAGCAGCCTAAGTATCGGTTTCGATGAGACAAGGCAGTATTTT
TRBD2,TRBV11-3,TRBJ2-1,-,CASSQMVFGTSAPNEQFF,TGTGCCAGCAGCCAGATGGTGTTTGGGACTAGCGCTCCCAATGAGCAGTTCTTC
-,TRBV18,TRBJ2-3,medium-sized,CASSQGGTDTQYF,TGTGCCAGCTCACAGGGGGGCACAGATACGCAGTATTTT